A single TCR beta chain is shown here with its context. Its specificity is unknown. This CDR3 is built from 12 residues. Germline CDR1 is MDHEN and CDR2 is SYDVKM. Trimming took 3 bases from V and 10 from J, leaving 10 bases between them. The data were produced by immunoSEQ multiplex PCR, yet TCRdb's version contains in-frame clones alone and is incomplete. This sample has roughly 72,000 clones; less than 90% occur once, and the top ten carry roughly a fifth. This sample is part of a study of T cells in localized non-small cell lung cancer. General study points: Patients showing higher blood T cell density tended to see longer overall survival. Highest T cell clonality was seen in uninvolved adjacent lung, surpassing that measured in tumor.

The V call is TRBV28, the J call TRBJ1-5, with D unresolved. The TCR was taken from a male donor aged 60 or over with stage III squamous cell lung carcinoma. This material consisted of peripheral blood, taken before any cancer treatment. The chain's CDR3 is CASSLGRPPQHF. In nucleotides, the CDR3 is TGTGCCAGCAGTTTGGGTAGACCCCCCCAGCATTTT.